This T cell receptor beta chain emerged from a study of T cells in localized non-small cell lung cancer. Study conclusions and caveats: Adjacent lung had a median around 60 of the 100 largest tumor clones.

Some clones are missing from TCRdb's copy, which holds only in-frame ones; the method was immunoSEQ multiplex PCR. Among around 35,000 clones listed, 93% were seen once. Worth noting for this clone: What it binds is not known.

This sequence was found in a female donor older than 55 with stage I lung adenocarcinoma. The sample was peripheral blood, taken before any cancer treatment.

CDR3: CASSLVNTNYGYTF. Here the CDR3 DNA reads TGTGCCAGCAGTTTAGTCAATACTAACTATGGCTACACCTTC. This chain connects TRBV28 to TRBJ1-2; no clear D gene. V was shortened by 2 bases and J by 0 bases, with 7 bases between the two germline ends. Germline CDR1 is MDHEN and CDR2 is SYDVKM. The CDR3 totals 14 residues.